One and the same sample provided the 25 T cell receptor beta chains below, sequenced in a study of PD-1 blockade in mismatch repair-deficient tumors (TCRdb year 2017). Libraries came from the immunoSEQ multiplex PCR assay. The immuneACCESS repertoire file appears here via TCRdb, limited to in-frame rearrangements. These files lack a portion of the clones; in checked studies, under half of the deficit traces to unresolved V genes, and the cause of the others is not known. In this sample the table shows over 100,000 clones, over 60% of which occur a single time. The ten largest clones add up to around 4.7% of the sample. Specimen: peripheral blood, collected 60 to 65 weeks after starting pembrolizumab. The receptor source for this set is an adult with mismatch repair-deficient cancer.

The chain combines TRBV29-1 with TRBJ1-1; TRBD1 is a possible D gene (5 bases). The germline gives CDR1 SQVTM, CDR2 ANQGSEA. Trimming stripped 5 bases from V and 1 base from J, with 8 bases between. The CDR3 totals 12 residues. The CDR3 is CSVRGANTEAFF. Written as DNA, the CDR3 is TGCAGCGTTAGGGGAGCGAACACTGAAGCTTTCTTT.

This clone was counted between two and nine times. J is TRBJ1-4 and V is TRBV5-4; 7 bases agree with TRBD1. The CDR3 contains 13 residues. Germline V gene lookup returns CDR1 SGHNT and CDR2 YYREEE (reference sequence). V shed 4 bases, J shed 7 bases, and the junction held 4 bases outside the gene matches. CDR3 bases: TGTGCCAGCAGCCTGGCAGGGGGTGAAAAACTGTTTTTT. This gives the protein CASSLAGGEKLFF.

V usage is TRBV7-9 and J usage is TRBJ2-7; TRBD2 might be the D (6 bases). The CDR3 runs 14 residues. Germline CDR1 is SEHNR and CDR2 is FQNEAQ (reference sequence). Trimming stripped 6 bases from V and 2 bases from J, with 14 bases between. CDR3 nucleotides: TGTGCCAGCAGATCAAGGAGGGGAGCCTACGAGCAGTACTTC. Its translation is CASRSRRGAYEQYF.

This chain connects TRBV6-6 to TRBJ2-3; 8 bases are shared with TRBD2. Germline CDR1 and CDR2: MNHNY and SVGAGI (reference sequence). The CDR3 is made up of 15 amino acids. J lost 0 bases, V lost 6 bases, and 5 bases had no gene match. The CDR3 region has the DNA TGTGCCAGCAGCTATAGCGGGATGAGCACAGATACGCAGTATTTT. This codes for CASSYSGMSTDTQYF.

This clone appeared once. This chain links TRBV5-1 with TRBJ2-1; D call uncertain. This CDR3 spans 17 amino acids. Per germline, CDR1 SGHRS and CDR2 YFSETQ. The V end lost 2 bases, the J end lost 7 bases, and 22 bases lay between the germline ends. The CDR3 sequence is CASSFYFPADRVNEQFF. DNA of the CDR3: TGCGCCAGCAGCTTCTATTTTCCCGCGGATAGGGTTAATGAGCAGTTCTTC.

The chain joins TRBV18 to TRBJ1-1; D call uncertain. The CDR3 totals 14 residues. Germline V gene data show CDR1 as KGHSH and CDR2 as LQKENI. Trimming cost V 3 bases and J 4 bases, with 12 bases left between them. The CDR3 region has the DNA TGTGCCAGCTCACCGGGTTACAGATCCACTGAAGCTTTCTTT. Translated, it gives CASSPGYRSTEAFF.

This clone has only a few counts. The V call is TRBV5-5, the J call TRBJ1-2, with D unresolved. The CDR3 runs 13 residues. Germline CDR1 is SGHKS and CDR2 is YYEKEE (reference sequence). Deletions cut 2 bases from V and 2 bases from J, with 7 bases between. Here the CDR3 reads CASSFDLNYGYTF. CDR3 in DNA: TGTGCCAGCAGCTTTGATCTGAACTATGGCTACACCTTC.

The J gene is TRBJ2-1, the V gene TRBV2, with D unclear. The CDR3 is 13 residues long. Germline values: CDR1 SNHLY, CDR2 FYNNEI. V shed 4 bases and J shed 5 bases, with 9 bases lying between them. The CDR3 sequence: CASSVVEHNEQFF. The CDR3 DNA sequence: TGTGCCAGCAGTGTAGTAGAGCACAATGAGCAGTTCTTC.

This clone was picked up one time. This rearrangement joins TRBV19 to TRBJ2-1; 11 bases agree with TRBD2. Germline CDR1 and CDR2: LNHDA and SQIVND (reference sequence). The CDR3 runs 16 residues. The trim removed 6 bases at V and 7 bases at J, leaving 11 bases unmatched. For the CDR3, the DNA is TGTGCCAGTAGGGGAGGGGGGACTAGCGGATCAAATGAGCAGTTCTTC. Protein sequence: CASRGGGTSGSNEQFF.

The rearrangement uses TRBV6-6 and TRBJ2-7; D unclear. V was trimmed by 6 bases and J by 1 base, leaving 7 bases between them. The length of the CDR3 is 12 residues. Germline V lookup: CDR1 MNHNY, CDR2 SVGAGI (reference sequence). The CDR3 sequence: CASRLGSYEQYF. CDR3 bases: TGTGCCAGCAGATTAGGGTCCTACGAGCAGTACTTC.

This clone has a handful of counts. Other DNA sequences in the sample encode the same CDR3. The rearrangement links TRBV5-1 to TRBJ2-7; D is unresolved. This CDR3 has 14 amino acids. The V gene's germline CDR1 is SGHRS and CDR2 YFSETQ. Trimming took 1 base from V and 0 from J, leaving 8 bases between them. CDR3 sequence: CASSLSAASYEQYF. In DNA form, the CDR3 reads TGCGCCAGCAGCTTGTCGGCAGCCTCCTACGAGCAGTACTTC.

The V gene is TRBV4-2, the J gene TRBJ2-3, with D perhaps TRBD2 (5 bases). Trimming took off 1 base at V and 0 bases at J, with 20 bases between the two ends. The CDR3 covers 19 residues. Germline CDR1 reads LGHNA; CDR2 reads YNFKEQ. Here the CDR3 reads CASSQGELVPTPSTDTQYF. The DNA of the CDR3 is TGTGCCAGCAGCCAAGGGGAACTAGTCCCAACCCCTAGCACAGATACGCAGTATTTT.

The chain joins TRBV7-3 to TRBJ2-3, with 9 bases fitting TRBD1. V trimming: 5 bases; J trimming: 3 bases; junction bases outside the gene matches: 6. CDR3 length equals 15 residues. Germline lookup yields CDR1 SGHTA and CDR2 FQGTGA. The chain's CDR3 is CASSTDRGLTDTQYF. The CDR3 nucleotides read TGTGCCAGCAGCACCGACAGGGGGTTAACAGATACGCAGTATTTT. The whole variable domain, remainder taken from reference TRBV7-3 and TRBJ2-3, is GAGVSQTPSNKVTEKGKYVELRCDPISGHTALYWYRQSLGQGPEFLIYFQGTGAADDSGLPNDRFFAVRPEGSVSTLKIQRTERGDSAVYLCASSTDRGLTDTQYFGPGTRLTVL.

This chain links TRBV30 with TRBJ1-2; 8 bases agree with TRBD1. Germline lookup yields CDR1 GTSNPN and CDR2 SVGIG (reference sequence). V lost 3 bases, J lost 8 bases, and 5 bases stayed unmatched. The CDR3 extends over 12 amino acids. The CDR3 nucleotides are TGTGCCTGGAGACCGGGACAGGAAGGCTACACCTTC. This gives the protein CAWRPGQEGYTF.

Notes on this clone: Germline is not matched at one junction end, which may reflect a read error. V usage is TRBV7-7 and J usage is TRBJ1-4; 7 bases map to TRBD1. This CDR3 is 14 amino acids long. CDR1 and CDR2 from the germline V gene are SSHAT and FNYEAQ (reference sequence). The CDR3 reads CASSPDRANEKLFF. The CDR3 nucleotides read TGTGCTAGCAGCCCCGACAGGGCTAATGAAAAACTGTTTTTT.

The rearrangement joins TRBV11-2 to TRBJ2-6; D is unresolved. This CDR3 region has 15 residues. The germline gives CDR1 SGHAT, CDR2 FQNNGV. V shed 1 base and J shed 1 base, with 5 bases lying between them. In nucleotides, the CDR3 is TGTGCCAGCAGCTTAGGGGCATCTGGGGCCAACGTCCTGACTTTC. Protein: CASSLGASGANVLTF.

This sequence joins TRBV6-6 and TRBJ1-5; 7 positions match TRBD1. Trimming cost V 6 bases and J 7 bases; bases outside gene matches: 6. This CDR3 has 13 residues. The germline V gene encodes CDR1 MNHNY and CDR2 SVGAGI (reference sequence). In nucleotides, the CDR3 is TGTGCCAGCAGGACAGGGTTCGTGCAGCCCCAGCATTTT. This codes for CASRTGFVQPQHF.

J is TRBJ1-1 and V is TRBV19; possibly TRBD1 for D (5 bases). CDR1 LNHDA and CDR2 SQIVND come from the germline V gene (reference sequence). V was shortened by 7 bases and J by 6 bases, with 18 bases between the two germline ends. This CDR3 region has 14 residues. The CDR3 bases are TGTGCCAGTACCCACCCAGCAGGGATGGCTGAAGCTTTCTTT. Residues: CASTHPAGMAEAFF.

This chain links TRBV6-1 with TRBJ2-2; D is unresolved. Germline-derived CDR1 and CDR2 are MNHNS and SASEGT. V was trimmed by 3 bases and J by 2 bases, leaving 19 bases between them. The CDR3 sequence is 18 residues long. CDR3 sequence: CASSEEVGGRRNTGELFF. CDR3 coding DNA: TGTGCCAGCAGTGAGGAAGTAGGTGGACGGAGAAACACCGGGGAGCTGTTTTTT.

This chain joins TRBV2 and TRBJ1-1; 7 bases are shared with TRBD1. Germline V CDR1 and CDR2: SNHLY, FYNNEI. This CDR3 is built from 16 residues. The trim removed 8 bases at V and 0 bases at J, leaving 12 bases unmatched. The CDR3: CASLSRGGRMNTEAFF. The CDR3, as DNA: TGTGCCAGCCTCAGCAGGGGGGGGAGGATGAACACTGAAGCTTTCTTT.

The V call is TRBV5-6, the J call TRBJ1-1; no firm D call. Germline loops: CDR1 SGHDT, CDR2 YYEEEE. The V end was cut by 4 bases, the J end by 6 bases, with 10 bases between. The CDR3 is made up of 12 amino acids. CDR3 in DNA: TGTGCCAGCAGCGTCCTCACAGCTGAAGCTTTCTTT. Amino acids: CASSVLTAEAFF.

This clone was seen a few times. This specimen includes other DNA sequences encoding the same CDR3. The chain combines TRBV7-9 with TRBJ2-3; D might be TRBD1 or TRBD2, each matching 7 bases. Trimming pared 7 bases from V and 6 bases from J, leaving 14 bases between. Germline V gene data show CDR1 as SEHNR and CDR2 as FQNEAQ (reference sequence). The CDR3 contains 13 residues. The DNA of the CDR3 is TGTGCCAGCAACAGGGGAGGGGCGGATACGCAGTATTTT. It translates to CASNRGGADTQYF.

The CDR3 nucleotides read TGTGCCAGCAGCTTGGGGGGCAGGGTTGAGGTAGATACGCAGTATTTT. Amino acids: CASSLGGRVEVDTQYF. The rearrangement links TRBV7-8 to TRBJ2-3, with D perhaps matching TRBD1 or TRBD2 (6 bases each). The germline V and J ends were trimmed by 3 bases and 5 bases, with 18 bases remaining between them. CDR3 length: 16 residues. Germline values: CDR1 SGHVS, CDR2 FQNEAQ.

On this clone itself: Other DNA variants within this sample encode the same CDR3. The CDR3 region has the DNA TGCGCCAGCAGCCGTACAGGAGACACTGAAGCTTTCTTT. Translating gives CASSRTGDTEAFF. The genes are TRBV4-1 and TRBJ1-1; D perhaps matches TRBD1 (5 bases). With 4 bases removed from V and 3 bases from J, the gap between germline ends came to 9 bases. Germline-derived CDR1 and CDR2 are MGHRA and YSYEKL. The CDR3 contains 13 residues.

This clone was recorded only once. The chain couples TRBV6-5 to TRBJ1-5, with no clear D. Trimming shortened V by 4 bases and J by 0 bases, and 10 bases separated the two germline ends. Germline values: CDR1 MNHEY, CDR2 SVGAGI. The CDR3 has 15 amino acids. CDR3 sequence: CASSSEPYSNQPQHF. The CDR3 bases are TGTGCCAGCAGTTCGGAGCCTTATAGCAATCAGCCCCAGCATTTT.